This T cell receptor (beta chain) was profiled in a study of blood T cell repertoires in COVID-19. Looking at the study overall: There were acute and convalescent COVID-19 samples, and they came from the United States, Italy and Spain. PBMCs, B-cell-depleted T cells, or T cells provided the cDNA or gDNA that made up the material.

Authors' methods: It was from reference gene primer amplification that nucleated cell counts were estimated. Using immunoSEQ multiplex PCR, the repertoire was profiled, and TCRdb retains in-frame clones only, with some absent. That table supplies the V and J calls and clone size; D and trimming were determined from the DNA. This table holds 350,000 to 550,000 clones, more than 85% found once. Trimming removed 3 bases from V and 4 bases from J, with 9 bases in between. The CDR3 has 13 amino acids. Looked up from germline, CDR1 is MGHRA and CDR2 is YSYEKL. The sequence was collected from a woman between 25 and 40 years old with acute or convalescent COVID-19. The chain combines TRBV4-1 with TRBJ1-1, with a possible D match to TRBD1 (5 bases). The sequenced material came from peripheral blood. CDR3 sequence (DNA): TGCGCCAGCAGCCAGGTGGGGGGCACTGAAGCTTTCTTT. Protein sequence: CASSQVGGTEAFF.